A single sample gave rise to the 18 T cell receptor beta chains below, sequenced in a study of response to subunit inactivated influenza vaccine. A single record per CDR3 protein comes from TCRdb applying MiXCR to the RT-PCR reads. The sample lists approximately 500,000 distinct CDR3 sequences; roughly 25% were seen once. Another study also made use of these data, one on T cells expressing NK-cell markers. As that report states: UMIs were included in TCR beta cDNA generated by 5'RACE template switching.

Specimen: CD4+ T cells sorted from PBMCs, collected 11 to 12 days after vaccination. The receptors were gathered from a man aged 50 to 59 who received an inactivated influenza vaccine.

This sequence joins TRBV7-8 and TRBJ1-2; tentatively, D is TRBD1 (5 bases). The V gene lost 3 bases and the J gene lost 2 bases, with 16 bases spanning the gap. CDR3 length: 16 amino acids. CDR1 SGHVS and CDR2 FQNEAQ come from the germline V gene. CDR3 in amino acids: CASSLGRRKGNYGYTF. The CDR3 DNA is TGTGCCAGCAGCTTGGGACGCAGGAAGGGCAACTATGGCTACACCTTC.

This chain uses TRBV6-5 with TRBJ1-2; 8 nucleotides match TRBD1. V was clipped by 4 bases and J by 4 bases; unmatched bases: 8. Germline V gene lookup returns CDR1 MNHEY and CDR2 SVGAGI. The length of the CDR3 is 15 residues. For the CDR3, the DNA is TGTGCCAGCAGTTGGGCAGGGCAGGGGGCCTATGGCTACACCTTC. Residues: CASSWAGQGAYGYTF.

The chain has TRBV12-3 or TRBV12-4 and TRBJ2-5; perhaps TRBD2 as D (6 bases). The CDR3 runs to 12 residues. Between the trimmed V and J ends, which lost 4 bases and 3 bases, there was a span of 6 bases. In nucleotides, the CDR3 is TGTGCCAGCAGTTGGGGGGAAGAGACCCAGTACTTC. Its protein is CASSWGEETQYF.

This chain uses TRBV7-2 with TRBJ2-6; either TRBD1 or TRBD2 may supply D (5 bases each). Between the trimmed V and J ends, which lost 5 bases and 1 base, there was a span of 15 bases. Germline CDR1 is SGHTA and CDR2 is FQGNSA. This CDR3 is built from 17 residues. CDR3 loop: CASSPQRGASGANVLTF. CDR3 coding DNA: TGTGCCAGCAGCCCGCAGAGGGGTGCTTCTGGGGCCAACGTCCTGACTTTC.

The chain has TRBV28 and TRBJ2-6, with 12 bases lining up with TRBD1. Trimming cost V 3 bases and J 1 base; bases outside gene matches: 7. This CDR3 region has 19 residues. Germline V gives CDR1 MDHEN, CDR2 SYDVKM. The chain's CDR3 is CASSFSPGQGASGANVLTF. CDR3 nucleotide sequence: TGTGCCAGCAGTTTTTCGCCGGGACAGGGGGCTTCTGGGGCCAACGTCCTGACTTTC.

CDR3 protein: CASSPDRTVGTQYF. CDR3 nucleotides: TGTGCCAGCAGCCCGGATCGGACGGTGGGGACCCAGTACTTC. The rearrangement uses TRBV5-6 and TRBJ2-5; D unclear. The CDR3 length is 14 residues. From germline, CDR1 is SGHDT and CDR2 YYEEEE. Trimming cost V 4 bases and J 7 bases, with 17 bases left between them.

The chain combines TRBV29-1 with TRBJ1-1, with D possibly matching TRBD1 (5 bases). This CDR3 region has 13 residues. The germline V gene encodes CDR1 SQVTM and CDR2 ANQGSEA. Trimming shortened V by 7 bases and J by 1 base, and 13 bases separated the two germline ends. This CDR3 is CSGSGGGNTEAFF. CDR3 sequence (DNA): TGCAGCGGCTCGGGGGGAGGGAACACTGAAGCTTTCTTT.

This clonotype occurred a few times. The chain links TRBV29-1 to TRBJ2-5; 7 positions agree with TRBD1. The CDR3 totals 14 residues. Looked up from germline, CDR1 is SQVTM and CDR2 is ANQGSEA. Losses at the gene ends were 5 bases for V and 4 bases for J; bases not matched to a gene: 10. The CDR3 spells CSVSRQGSGETQYF. The CDR3 nucleotides read TGCAGCGTTTCCAGACAGGGTAGTGGAGAGACCCAGTACTTC. Variable domain in full (rest from reference TRBV29-1 and TRBJ2-5): SAVISQKPSRDICQRGTSLTIQCQVDSQVTMMFWYRQQPGQSLTLIATANQGSEATYESGFVIDKFPISRPNLTFSTLTVSNMSPEDSSIYLCSVSRQGSGETQYFGPGTRLLVL.

The chain is built from TRBV6-1 and TRBJ1-1; TRBD1 is a possible D gene (5 bases). The CDR3 consists of 12 residues. V lost 4 bases, J lost 10 bases, and 13 bases lay in between. The germline CDR1 and CDR2 sequences are MNHNS and SASEGT. CDR3 sequence (DNA): TGTGCCAGCAGTGCAAGCACAGGAGGAGCTTTCTTT. Translating it yields CASSASTGGAFF.

This clonotype has at least ten counts. The chain carries TRBV2 and TRBJ2-7, with D maybe TRBD2 (5 bases). Germline CDR1 reads SNHLY; CDR2 reads FYNNEI. CDR3 length: 12 residues. V dropped 6 bases and J dropped 4 bases, with 10 bases sitting between them. The CDR3 nucleotides are TGTGCCAGCAGCCGGACTCAGTACGAGCAGTACTTC. Its protein is CASSRTQYEQYF. Combining the CDR3 with reference TRBV2 and TRBJ2-7 gives the whole variable domain EPEVTQTPSHQVTQMGQEVILRCVPISNHLYFYWYRQILGQKVEFLVSFYNNEISEKSEIFDDQFSVERPDGSNFTLKIRSTKLEDSAMYFCASSRTQYEQYFGPGTRLTVT.

This clonotype was recorded a few times. The chain combines TRBV20-1 with TRBJ2-3, with D possibly matching TRBD2 (5 bases). Germline loops: CDR1 DFQATT, CDR2 SNEGSKA (reference sequence). The CDR3 is 14 residues long. The V and J ends lost 1 base and 5 bases respectively, with 13 bases between them. CDR3 DNA: TGCAGTGCTAGAGGGACTCCGGGCGGAGATACGCAGTATTTT. This codes for CSARGTPGGDTQYF.

The chain joins TRBV7-6 to TRBJ2-3; 7 nucleotides align to TRBD1. The CDR3 has 16 amino acids. J gave up 2 bases and V 1 base, and 6 bases lay outside the gene matches. Looked up from germline, CDR1 is SGHVS and CDR2 is FNYEAQ. The CDR3 loop is CASSLVGGQFTDTQYF. The CDR3 DNA reads TGTGCCAGCAGCTTAGTAGGGGGACAGTTCACAGATACGCAGTATTTT.

This chain uses TRBV12-3 or TRBV12-4 with TRBJ2-2, with D perhaps matching TRBD2 (6 bases). V was trimmed by 1 base and J by 8 bases, leaving 8 bases between them. The CDR3 is made up of 13 amino acids. CDR3 loop: CASSLGRGGELFF. CDR3 in DNA: TGTGCCAGCAGTTTAGGGAGGGGTGGGGAGCTGTTTTTT.

This clonotype was recorded a few times. The chain links TRBV15 to TRBJ2-1; D possibly corresponds to TRBD1 (5 bases). There are 18 residues in the CDR3. Trimming left V 0 bases short and J 0 bases short, with 15 bases between. Germline CDR1 LNHNV, CDR2 YYDKDF (reference sequence). This chain's CDR3 is CATSRDPSQASSYNEQFF. In DNA form, the CDR3 reads TGTGCCACCAGCAGAGACCCCTCACAGGCCAGCTCCTACAATGAGCAGTTCTTC.

This clonotype was seen more than once but under ten times. The genes are TRBV6-5 and TRBJ2-1, with D possibly being TRBD2 (6 bases). V lost 2 bases and J lost 6, with 14 bases in between. CDR1 and CDR2 (germline): MNHEY, SVGAGI. The CDR3 extends over 15 amino acids. In DNA, the CDR3 is TGTGCCAGCAGTTACATTGGCGGGATAGGCAATGAGCAGTTCTTC. Translated: CASSYIGGIGNEQFF.

The chain is built from TRBV7-2 and TRBJ1-5; D call uncertain. This CDR3 comprises 13 residues. Looked up from germline, CDR1 is SGHTA and CDR2 is FQGNSA. Trimming removed 0 bases from V and 7 bases from J, with 7 bases in between. The CDR3 loop is CASSLAGLQPQHF. CDR3 nucleotides: TGTGCCAGCAGCTTAGCAGGGTTACAGCCCCAGCATTTT.

V is TRBV12-3 or TRBV12-4 and J is TRBJ1-6, with D possibly TRBD1 on 5 matching bases. The germline V and J ends were trimmed by 2 bases and 9 bases, with 14 bases remaining between them. The length of the CDR3 is 15 residues. In DNA, the CDR3 is TGTGCCAGCAGTTTACGGGGACCCTATGGTTCACCCCTCCACTTT. Translated: CASSLRGPYGSPLHF.

The chain employs TRBV5-5 and TRBJ2-2; the D gene is possibly TRBD1 (6 bases). Germline CDR1 SGHKS, CDR2 YYEKEE (reference sequence). Trimming stripped 4 bases from V and 1 base from J, with 11 bases between. This CDR3 comprises 15 residues. The CDR3 spells CASSAGTLNTGELFF. The CDR3 region has the DNA TGTGCCAGCAGCGCCGGGACACTGAACACCGGGGAGCTGTTTTTT.